The clone carrying this TCR beta chain has only a few counts. In making TCR cDNA, 5'RACE template switching added a universal primer site and UMIs to it. TCRdb called the 5' RACE reads again in MiXCR, with one record for every CDR3 protein. In the table there are roughly 500,000 distinct CDR3 sequences, approximately 21% of which are singletons. This sample is drawn from a study of T cells after yellow fever vaccination. V shed 5 bases and J 5 bases; nucleotides not matched to a gene: 8. Germline values: CDR1 SGHAT, CDR2 FQDESV (reference sequence). The CDR3 runs 16 residues. This sequence joins TRBV11-1 and TRBJ2-7; 14 bases align to TRBD2. The clonotype originates from a man aged 25-40 years who received the YFV17D yellow fever vaccine. Sample: PBMCs, taken 15 days after the yellow fever booster vaccination. The chain's CDR3 is CASSTTPGLAGDEQYF. The CDR3 nucleotides are TGTGCCAGCAGCACTACTCCGGGACTAGCGGGAGACGAGCAGTACTTC.